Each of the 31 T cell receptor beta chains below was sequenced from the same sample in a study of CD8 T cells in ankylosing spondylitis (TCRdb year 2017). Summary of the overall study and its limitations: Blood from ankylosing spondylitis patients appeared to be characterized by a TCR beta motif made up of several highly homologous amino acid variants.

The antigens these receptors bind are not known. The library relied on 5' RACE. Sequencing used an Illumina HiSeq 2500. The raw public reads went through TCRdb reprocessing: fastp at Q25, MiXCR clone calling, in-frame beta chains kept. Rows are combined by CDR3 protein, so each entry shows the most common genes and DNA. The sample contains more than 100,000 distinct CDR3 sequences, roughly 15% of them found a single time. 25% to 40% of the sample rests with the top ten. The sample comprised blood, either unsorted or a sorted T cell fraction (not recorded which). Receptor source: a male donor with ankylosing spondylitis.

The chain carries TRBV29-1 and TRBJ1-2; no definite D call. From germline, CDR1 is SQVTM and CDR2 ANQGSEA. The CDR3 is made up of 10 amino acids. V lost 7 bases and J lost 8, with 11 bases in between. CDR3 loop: CSGWGGGYTF. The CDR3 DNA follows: TGCAGCGGGTGGGGTGGCGGCTACACCTTC.

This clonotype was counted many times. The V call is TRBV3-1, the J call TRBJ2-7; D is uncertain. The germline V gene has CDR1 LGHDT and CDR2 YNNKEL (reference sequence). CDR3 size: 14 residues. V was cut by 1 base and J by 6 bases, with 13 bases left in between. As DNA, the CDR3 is TGTGCCAGCAGCCAAGTCCTCGTTTCTGGCGAGCAGTACTTC. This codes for CASSQVLVSGEQYF.

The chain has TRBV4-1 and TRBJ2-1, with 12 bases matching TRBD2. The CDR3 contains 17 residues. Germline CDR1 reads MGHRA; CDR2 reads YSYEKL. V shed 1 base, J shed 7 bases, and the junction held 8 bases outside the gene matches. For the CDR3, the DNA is TGCGCCAGCAGCCAAGTAGCAAGGACTAGCGGGATGAATGAGCAGTTCTTC. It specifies CASSQVARTSGMNEQFF.

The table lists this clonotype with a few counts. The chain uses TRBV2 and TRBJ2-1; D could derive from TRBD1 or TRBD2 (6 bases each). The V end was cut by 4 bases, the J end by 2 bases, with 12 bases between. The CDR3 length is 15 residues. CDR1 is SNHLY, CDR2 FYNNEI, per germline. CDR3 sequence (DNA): TGTGCCAGCAGTGCCAGGGGAGGACCCTACAATGAGCAGTTCTTC. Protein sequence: CASSARGGPYNEQFF.

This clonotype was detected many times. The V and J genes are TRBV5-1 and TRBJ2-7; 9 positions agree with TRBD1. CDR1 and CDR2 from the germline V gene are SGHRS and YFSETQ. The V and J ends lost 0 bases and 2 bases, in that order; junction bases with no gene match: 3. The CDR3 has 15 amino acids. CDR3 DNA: TGCGCCAGCAGCTTGGCCGGGACAGGGACCTACGAGCAGTACTTC. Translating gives CASSLAGTGTYEQYF.

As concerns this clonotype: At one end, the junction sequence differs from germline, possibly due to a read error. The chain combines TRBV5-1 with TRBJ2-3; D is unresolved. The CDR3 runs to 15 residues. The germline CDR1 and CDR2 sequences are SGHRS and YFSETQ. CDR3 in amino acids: CSSSLYVPSTDTQYF. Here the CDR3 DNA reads TGCTCCAGCAGCTTGTACGTTCCTAGCACAGATACGCAGTATTTT.

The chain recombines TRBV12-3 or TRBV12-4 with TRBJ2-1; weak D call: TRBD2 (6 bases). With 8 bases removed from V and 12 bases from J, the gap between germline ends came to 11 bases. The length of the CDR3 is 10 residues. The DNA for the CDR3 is TGTGCCAGCGGGACTCACGTGCAGTTCTTC. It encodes CASGTHVQFF.

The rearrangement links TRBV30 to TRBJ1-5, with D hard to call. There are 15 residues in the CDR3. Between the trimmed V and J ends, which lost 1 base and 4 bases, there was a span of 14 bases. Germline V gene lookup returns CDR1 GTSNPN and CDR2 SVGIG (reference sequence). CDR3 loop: CAWSAYGAINQPQHF. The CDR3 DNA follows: TGTGCCTGGAGTGCCTACGGTGCGATTAATCAGCCCCAGCATTTT.

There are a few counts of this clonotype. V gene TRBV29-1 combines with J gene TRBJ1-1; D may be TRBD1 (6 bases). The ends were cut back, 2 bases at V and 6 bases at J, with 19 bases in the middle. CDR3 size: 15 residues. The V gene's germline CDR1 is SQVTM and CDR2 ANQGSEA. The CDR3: CSVESTGGRSPEAFF. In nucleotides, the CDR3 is TGCAGCGTTGAATCTACCGGGGGGCGGTCACCTGAAGCTTTCTTT. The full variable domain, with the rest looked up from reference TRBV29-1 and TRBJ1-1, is SAVISQKPSRDICQRGTSLTIQCQVDSQVTMMFWYRQQPGQSLTLIATANQGSEATYESGFVIDKFPISRPNLTFSTLTVSNMSPEDSSIYLCSVESTGGRSPEAFFGQGTRLTVV.

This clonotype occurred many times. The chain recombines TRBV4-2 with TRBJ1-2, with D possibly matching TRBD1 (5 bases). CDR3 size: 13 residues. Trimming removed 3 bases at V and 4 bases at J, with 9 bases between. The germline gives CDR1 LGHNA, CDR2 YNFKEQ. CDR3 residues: CASSQGGGYGYTF. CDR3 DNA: TGTGCCAGCAGCCAGGGGGGGGGCTATGGCTACACCTTC.

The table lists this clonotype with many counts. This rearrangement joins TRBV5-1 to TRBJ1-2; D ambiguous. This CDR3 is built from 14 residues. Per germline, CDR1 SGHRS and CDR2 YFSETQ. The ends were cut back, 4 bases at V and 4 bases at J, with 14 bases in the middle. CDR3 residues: CASSPSDLFYGYTF. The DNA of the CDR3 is TGCGCCAGCAGCCCTTCGGACTTGTTCTATGGCTACACCTTC.

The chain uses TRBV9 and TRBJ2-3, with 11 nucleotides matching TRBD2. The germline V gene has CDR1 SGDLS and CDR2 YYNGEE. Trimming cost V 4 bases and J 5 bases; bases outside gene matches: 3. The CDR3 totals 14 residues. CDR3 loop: CASSLLAGEDTQYF. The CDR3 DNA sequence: TGTGCCAGCAGCCTACTAGCGGGAGAAGATACGCAGTATTTT.

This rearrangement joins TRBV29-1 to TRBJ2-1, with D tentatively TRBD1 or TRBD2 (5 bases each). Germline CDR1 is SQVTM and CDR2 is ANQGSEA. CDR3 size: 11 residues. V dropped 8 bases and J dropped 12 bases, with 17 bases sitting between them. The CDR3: CSRGGPRGQFF. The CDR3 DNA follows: TGCAGCAGGGGCGGGCCTCGGGGGCAGTTCTTC.

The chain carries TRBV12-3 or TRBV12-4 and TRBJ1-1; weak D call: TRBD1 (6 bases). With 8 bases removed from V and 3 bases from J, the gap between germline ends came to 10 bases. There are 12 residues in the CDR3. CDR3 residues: CASDKGDTEAFF. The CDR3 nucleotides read TGTGCCAGCGATAAGGGGGACACTGAAGCTTTCTTT.

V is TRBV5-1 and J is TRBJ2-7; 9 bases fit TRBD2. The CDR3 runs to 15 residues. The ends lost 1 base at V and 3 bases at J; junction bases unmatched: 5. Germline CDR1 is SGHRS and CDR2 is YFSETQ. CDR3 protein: CASSLYFSGSYEQYF. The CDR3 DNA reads TGCGCCAGCAGCTTGTATTTTAGCGGGAGCTACGAGCAGTACTTC. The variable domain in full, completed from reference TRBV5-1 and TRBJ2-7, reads KAGVTQTPRYLIKTRGQQVTLSCSPISGHRSVSWYQQTPGQGLQFLFEYFSETQRNKGNFPGRFSGRQFSNSRSEMNVSTLELGDSALYLCASSLYFSGSYEQYFGPGTRLTVT.

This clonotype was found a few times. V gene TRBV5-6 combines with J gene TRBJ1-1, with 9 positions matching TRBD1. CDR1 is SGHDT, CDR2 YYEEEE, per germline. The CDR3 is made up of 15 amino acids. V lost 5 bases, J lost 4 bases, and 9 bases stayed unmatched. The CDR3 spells CASRDPGQGSTEAFF. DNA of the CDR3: TGTGCCAGCAGGGACCCGGGACAGGGATCCACTGAAGCTTTCTTT.

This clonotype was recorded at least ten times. This chain's CDR3 is CASSVGYRLWNTEAFF. The CDR3 nucleotides read TGTGCCAGCAGCGTAGGTTACAGGTTATGGAACACTGAAGCTTTCTTT. V usage is TRBV7-9 and J usage is TRBJ1-1; a weak D match, TRBD1 (5 bases). V lost 5 bases to trimming and J lost 1 base, with 17 bases between them. Per germline, CDR1 SEHNR and CDR2 FQNEAQ (reference sequence). The CDR3 has 16 residues.

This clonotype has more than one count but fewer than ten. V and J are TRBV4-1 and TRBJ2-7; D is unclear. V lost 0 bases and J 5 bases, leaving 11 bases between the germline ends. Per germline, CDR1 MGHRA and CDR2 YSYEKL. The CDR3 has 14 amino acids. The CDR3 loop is CASSQETGGHEQYF. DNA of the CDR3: TGCGCCAGCAGCCAAGAGACTGGCGGCCACGAGCAGTACTTC.

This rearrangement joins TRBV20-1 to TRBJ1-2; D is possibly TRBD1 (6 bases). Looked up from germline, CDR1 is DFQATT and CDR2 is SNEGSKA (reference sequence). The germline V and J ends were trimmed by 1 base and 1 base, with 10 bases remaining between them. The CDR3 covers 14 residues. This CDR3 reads CSARVRTVNYGYTF. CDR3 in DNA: TGCAGTGCTAGAGTTAGGACAGTTAACTATGGCTACACCTTC.

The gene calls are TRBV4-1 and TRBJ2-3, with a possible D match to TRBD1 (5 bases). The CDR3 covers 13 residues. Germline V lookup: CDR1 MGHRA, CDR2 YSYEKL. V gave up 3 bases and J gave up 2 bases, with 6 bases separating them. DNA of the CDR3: TGCGCCAGCAGCCAGGGGCTCACAGATACGCAGTATTTT. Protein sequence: CASSQGLTDTQYF.

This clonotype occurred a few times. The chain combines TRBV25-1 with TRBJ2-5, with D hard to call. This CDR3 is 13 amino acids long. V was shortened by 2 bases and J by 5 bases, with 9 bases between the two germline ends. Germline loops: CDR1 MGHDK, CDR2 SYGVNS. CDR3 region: CASSEGVPETQYF. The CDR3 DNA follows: TGTGCCAGCAGTGAAGGGGTCCCGGAGACCCAGTACTTC.

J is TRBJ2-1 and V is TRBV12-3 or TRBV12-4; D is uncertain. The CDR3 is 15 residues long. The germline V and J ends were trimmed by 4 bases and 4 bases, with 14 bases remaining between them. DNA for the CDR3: TGTGCCAGCAGTTCTGGTCTATCAGCGTACAATGAGCAGTTCTTC. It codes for CASSSGLSAYNEQFF.

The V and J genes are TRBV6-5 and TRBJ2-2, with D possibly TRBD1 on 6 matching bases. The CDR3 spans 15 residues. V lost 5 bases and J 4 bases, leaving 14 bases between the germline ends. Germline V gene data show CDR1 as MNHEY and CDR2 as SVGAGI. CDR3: CASSHYRVSTGELFF. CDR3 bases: TGTGCCAGCAGTCACTACAGGGTTAGCACCGGGGAGCTGTTTTTT.

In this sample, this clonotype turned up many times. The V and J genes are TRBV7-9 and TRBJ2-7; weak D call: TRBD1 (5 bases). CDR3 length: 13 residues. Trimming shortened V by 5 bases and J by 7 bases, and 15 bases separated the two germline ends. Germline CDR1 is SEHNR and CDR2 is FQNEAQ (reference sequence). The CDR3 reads CASSHSRAGEQYF. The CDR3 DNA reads TGTGCCAGCAGCCACTCCAGGGCTGGAGAGCAGTACTTC.

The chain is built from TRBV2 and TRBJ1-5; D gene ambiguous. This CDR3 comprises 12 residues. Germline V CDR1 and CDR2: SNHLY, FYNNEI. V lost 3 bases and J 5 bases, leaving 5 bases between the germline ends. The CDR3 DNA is TGTGCCAGCAGTGAGGCAGATCAGCCCCAGCATTTT. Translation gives CASSEADQPQHF.

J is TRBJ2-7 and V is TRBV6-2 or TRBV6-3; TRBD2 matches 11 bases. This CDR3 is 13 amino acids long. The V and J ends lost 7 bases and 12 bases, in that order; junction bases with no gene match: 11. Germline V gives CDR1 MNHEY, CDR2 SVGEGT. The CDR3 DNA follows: TGTGCCAGCATCTATATAGCGGGAGGGCCGGTGTACTTC. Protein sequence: CASIYIAGGPVYF.

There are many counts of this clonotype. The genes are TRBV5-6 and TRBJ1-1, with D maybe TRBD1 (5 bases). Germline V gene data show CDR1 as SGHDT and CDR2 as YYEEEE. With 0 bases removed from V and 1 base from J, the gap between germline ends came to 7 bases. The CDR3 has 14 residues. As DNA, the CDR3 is TGTGCCAGCAGCTTGGTCAGGGCGAACACTGAAGCTTTCTTT. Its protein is CASSLVRANTEAFF.

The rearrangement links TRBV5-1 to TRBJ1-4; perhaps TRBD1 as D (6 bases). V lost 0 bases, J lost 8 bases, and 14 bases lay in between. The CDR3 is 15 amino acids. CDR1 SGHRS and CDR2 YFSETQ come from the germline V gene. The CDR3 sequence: CASSLETGRVEKLFF. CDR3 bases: TGCGCCAGCAGCTTGGAGACAGGCCGGGTAGAAAAACTGTTTTTT.

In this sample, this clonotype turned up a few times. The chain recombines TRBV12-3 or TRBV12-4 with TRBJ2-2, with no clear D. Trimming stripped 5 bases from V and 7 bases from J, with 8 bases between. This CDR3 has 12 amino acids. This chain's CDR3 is CASSTKRGELFF. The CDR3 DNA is TGTGCCAGCAGTACAAAGCGCGGGGAGCTGTTTTTT.

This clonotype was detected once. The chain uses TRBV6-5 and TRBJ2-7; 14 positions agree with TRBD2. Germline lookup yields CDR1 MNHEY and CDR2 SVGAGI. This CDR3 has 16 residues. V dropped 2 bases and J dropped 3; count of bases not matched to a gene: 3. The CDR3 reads CASSYGGLAGDYEQYF. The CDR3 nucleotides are TGTGCCAGCAGTTACGGGGGACTAGCGGGAGACTACGAGCAGTACTTC.

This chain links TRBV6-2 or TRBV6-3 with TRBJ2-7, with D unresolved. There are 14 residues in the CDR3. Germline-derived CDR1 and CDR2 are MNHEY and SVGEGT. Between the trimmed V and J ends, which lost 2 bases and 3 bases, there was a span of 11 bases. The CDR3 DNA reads TGTGCCAGCAGTTACGTCGAGCCCCTCTACGAGCAGTACTTC. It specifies CASSYVEPLYEQYF.